Below, 27 T cell receptor beta chains from the same sample are listed, as sequenced in a study of cytomegalovirus exposure and HLA in healthy donors. With 60 Vbeta and 13 Jbeta primers, the PCR was carried out. Measured with immunoSEQ multiplex PCR; TCRdb has only the in-frame clones, and not every one. The table has approximately 160,000 clones, less than 90% seen once; the top ten hold about 0.39%. The sequenced material came from PBMCs. The receptors were sampled from a boy aged 2 to 10 in good health and CMV-seronegative.

This clone was counted only a few times. V and J are TRBV10-1 and TRBJ2-3, with 7 bases that match TRBD2. Germline CDR1 reads WNHNN; CDR2 reads SYGVQD (reference sequence). CDR3 length equals 14 residues. The CDR3 DNA follows: TGCGCAGGCGGGGAGGGGACTAGCACAGATACGCAGTATTTT. Residues: CAGGEGTSTDTQYF.

The V call is TRBV30, the J call TRBJ2-1; D gene unclear. Germline V gene sequence: CDR1 GTSNPN, CDR2 SVGIG (reference sequence). The CDR3 is made up of 11 amino acids. Trimming removed 2 bases at V and 5 bases at J, with 4 bases between. The CDR3 coding sequence is TGTGCCTGGAGTTATCACAATGAGCAGTTCTTC. This translates into CAWSYHNEQFF.

This rearrangement joins TRBV27 to TRBJ2-3, with TRBD2 matching 10 bases. CDR3 size: 20 residues. With V trimmed by 1 base and J by 8 bases, 21 bases remained unmatched. Germline V gives CDR1 MNHEY, CDR2 SMNVEV (reference sequence). CDR3 sequence reads: CASSLYRAPLAGSAGGTQYF. In DNA, the CDR3 is TGTGCCAGCAGTTTATACAGGGCCCCACTAGCGGGATCTGCGGGTGGTACGCAGTATTTT.

The chain couples TRBV23-1 to TRBJ1-1, with TRBD1 as a possible D gene (6 bases). TRBV23-1 is identified as an open reading frame with a role that is uncertain. V was shortened by 4 bases and J by 2 bases, with 23 bases between the two germline ends. The CDR3 runs to 18 residues. CDR3 amino acids: CASSPQGQGIFTNTEAFF. The CDR3 DNA reads as TGCGCCAGCAGTCCCCAGGGGCAGGGGATTTTCACTAACACTGAAGCTTTCTTT.

The sample holds a few counts of this clone. The rearrangement uses TRBV2 and TRBJ1-4; possible D gene TRBD1, 5 bases. The germline V and J ends were trimmed by 3 bases and 1 base, with 12 bases remaining between them. Germline V lookup: CDR1 SNHLY, CDR2 FYNNEI. CDR3 length: 16 amino acids. The CDR3 loop is CASSDRQTLTNEKLFF. The CDR3, as DNA: TGTGCCAGCAGTGACCGACAGACCTTAACTAATGAAAAACTGTTTTTT.

This chain uses TRBV5-1 with TRBJ2-1; tentatively, D is TRBD2 (5 bases). The V end lost 4 bases, the J end lost 0 bases, and 14 bases lay between the germline ends. Germline V CDR1 and CDR2: SGHRS, YFSETQ. This CDR3 is built from 16 residues. The CDR3 reads CASSLFRGSSYNEQFF. In DNA, the CDR3 is TGCGCCAGCAGCCTCTTTCGTGGGAGCTCCTACAATGAGCAGTTCTTC.

The rearrangement joins TRBV30 to TRBJ1-3; 8 bases agree with TRBD1. The CDR3 length is 13 residues. Trimming at V came to 5 bases and at J to 3 bases, leaving 3 bases not matched to a gene. Germline loops: CDR1 GTSNPN, CDR2 SVGIG (reference sequence). CDR3 sequence: CAWATGVGNTIYF. The CDR3 coding sequence is TGTGCCTGGGCGACAGGGGTTGGAAACACCATATATTTT. Combining the CDR3 with reference TRBV30 and TRBJ1-3 gives the whole variable domain SQTIHQWPATLVQPVGSPLSLECTVEGTSNPNLYWYRQAAGRGLQLLFYSVGIGQISSEVPQNLSASRPQDRQFILSSKKLLLSDSGFYLCAWATGVGNTIYFGEGSWLTVV.

The chain employs TRBV11-2 and TRBJ2-7, with D perhaps matching TRBD1 (6 bases). V lost 6 bases, J lost 0 bases, and 18 bases lay in between. Germline CDR1 and CDR2: SGHAT and FQNNGV. The CDR3 sequence is 16 residues long. The CDR3 reads CASRTPRGHSSYEQYF. The CDR3 nucleotides read TGTGCCAGCAGAACACCAAGGGGACATTCCTCCTACGAGCAGTACTTC.

The V call is TRBV5-6, the J call TRBJ1-2; D is unclear. CDR1 is SGHDT, CDR2 YYEEEE, per germline. The V and J ends lost 4 bases and 4 bases respectively, with 14 bases between them. The CDR3 length is 14 residues. CDR3 sequence (DNA): TGTGCCAGCAGCCGTGACGGGAGTTCCTATGGCTACACCTTC. Translating gives CASSRDGSSYGYTF.

This chain joins TRBV6-5 and TRBJ2-5; tentative D call: TRBD2 (6 bases). The CDR3 consists of 15 residues. The germline V gene encodes CDR1 MNHEY and CDR2 SVGAGI. V gave up 5 bases and J gave up 7 bases, with 20 bases separating them. CDR3 sequence (DNA): TGTGCCAGCAGTCCCGGGACTGGGTTAGGTATGACCCAGTACTTC. Amino acid sequence: CASSPGTGLGMTQYF.

The rearrangement joins TRBV30 to TRBJ1-5; D remains ambiguous. The CDR3 consists of 16 residues. The V and J ends lost 1 base and 0 bases respectively, with 13 bases between them. CDR1 GTSNPN and CDR2 SVGIG come from the germline V gene (reference sequence). The CDR3 is CAWSASRTHSNQPQHF. The CDR3 DNA follows: TGTGCCTGGAGTGCCTCGAGGACTCATAGCAATCAGCCCCAGCATTTT.

This clone has just a few counts. The chain has TRBV19 and TRBJ2-6; no clear D gene. CDR3 length: 13 amino acids. Germline CDR1 and CDR2: LNHDA and SQIVND (reference sequence). V shed 6 bases and J shed 1 base, with 4 bases lying between them. CDR3 amino acids: CASSLSGANVLTF. The CDR3, as DNA: TGTGCCAGTAGCCTATCTGGGGCCAACGTCCTGACTTTC.

V and J are TRBV2 and TRBJ1-5, with D unclear. V lost 7 bases, J lost 0 bases, and 7 bases lay in between. The CDR3 sequence is 13 residues long. Germline V CDR1 and CDR2: SNHLY, FYNNEI. The CDR3 DNA is TGTGCCAGCACTCGGGATAGCAATCAGCCCCAGCATTTT. It is translated as CASTRDSNQPQHF.

The CDR3 bases are TGCGCCAGCAGCCAGTCCGGGAAGAGTAACTATGGCTACACCTTC. Protein: CASSQSGKSNYGYTF. The J gene is TRBJ1-2, the V gene TRBV4-1, with D hard to call. The V gene's germline CDR1 is MGHRA and CDR2 YSYEKL. This CDR3 is built from 15 residues. Trimming left V 3 bases short and J 1 base short, with 12 bases between.

V usage is TRBV10-3 and J usage is TRBJ2-7; 8 bases align to TRBD2. The CDR3 is 16 amino acids. J gave up 0 bases and V 6 bases, and 10 bases lay outside the gene matches. The germline gives CDR1 ENHRY, CDR2 SYGVKD. The CDR3 DNA follows: TGTGCCATCAGCCTTCTTGGCGGGGGGACCTCCTACGAGCAGTACTTC. It specifies CAISLLGGGTSYEQYF.

This chain uses TRBV27 with TRBJ1-5; D ambiguous. The CDR3 runs 14 residues. Trimming left V 5 bases short and J 0 bases short, with 8 bases between. Germline CDR1 reads MNHEY; CDR2 reads SMNVEV (reference sequence). In nucleotides, the CDR3 is TGTGCCAGCAGTCCCGCGTTTAGCAATCAGCCCCAGCATTTT. This codes for CASSPAFSNQPQHF.

V usage is TRBV19 and J usage is TRBJ1-2; tentative D call: TRBD1 (5 bases). CDR1 is LNHDA, CDR2 SQIVND, per germline (reference sequence). The CDR3 length is 13 residues. V gave up 10 bases and J gave up 3 bases, with 15 bases separating them. The CDR3 DNA reads as TGTGCCACCACGTCAGGGTTGGACTATGGCTACACCTTC. It specifies CATTSGLDYGYTF.

The V call is TRBV4-1, the J call TRBJ2-5, with a possible D match to TRBD2 (6 bases). The germline V and J ends were trimmed by 2 bases and 5 bases, with 15 bases remaining between them. The CDR3 runs to 15 residues. The germline V gene has CDR1 MGHRA and CDR2 YSYEKL. This CDR3 reads CASSQRRAGRETQYF. The CDR3 nucleotides are TGCGCCAGCAGCCAAAGGAGGGCCGGACGGGAGACCCAGTACTTC.

The V call is TRBV7-9, the J call TRBJ1-2, with no clear D. Looked up from germline, CDR1 is SEHNR and CDR2 is FQNEAQ (reference sequence). Trimming shortened V by 6 bases and J by 5 bases, and 16 bases separated the two germline ends. This CDR3 is 14 amino acids long. The CDR3 DNA reads TGTGCCAGCAGTTTGCCCGGGATGGGATATGGCTACACCTTC. It specifies CASSLPGMGYGYTF.

The chain uses TRBV29-1 and TRBJ1-4; 11 positions match TRBD1. Trimming took 2 bases from V and 8 from J; bases not matched to a gene: 7. CDR1 and CDR2 from the germline V gene are SQVTM and ANQGSEA. The CDR3 covers 15 residues. As DNA, the CDR3 is TGCAGCGTTGAAAGCGGACAGGGGGCGGAAGAAAAACTGTTTTTT. It is translated as CSVESGQGAEEKLFF.

V gene TRBV12-2 combines with J gene TRBJ1-1; TRBD1 was called by the table and not checked on the DNA. TRBV12-2 is assigned pseudogene status. This CDR3 comprises 18 residues. In DNA, the CDR3 is TGTGCAAGTCGCTTCCACTCCGTCCGGGACAGGGTTAACACTGAAGCTTTCTTT. Protein sequence: CASRFHSVRDRVNTEAFF.

This chain joins TRBV10-3 and TRBJ2-7; TRBD2 matches 15 bases. Trimming took 4 bases from V and 2 from J; bases not matched to a gene: 6. CDR1 is ENHRY and CDR2 is SYGVKD in the germline V gene. This CDR3 is built from 17 residues. The CDR3 loop is CAISGGLAGGSTYEQYF. In nucleotides, the CDR3 is TGTGCCATCAGTGGGGGACTAGCGGGAGGTTCTACCTACGAGCAGTACTTC.

V is TRBV2 and J is TRBJ1-2; D call uncertain. Per the germline V gene, CDR1 is SNHLY and CDR2 is FYNNEI. V gave up 6 bases and J gave up 2 bases, with 7 bases separating them. The CDR3 extends over 12 amino acids. The CDR3 DNA reads TGTGCCAGCAGCCTGAGGAACTATGGCTACACCTTC. It is translated as CASSLRNYGYTF. Supplemented by reference TRBV2 and TRBJ1-2, the full variable domain reads EPEVTQTPSHQVTQMGQEVILRCVPISNHLYFYWYRQILGQKVEFLVSFYNNEISEKSEIFDDQFSVERPDGSNFTLKIRSTKLEDSAMYFCASSLRNYGYTFGSGTRLTVV.

The rearrangement links TRBV19 to TRBJ1-5, with a weak D call TRBD1 (6 bases). The germline gives CDR1 LNHDA, CDR2 SQIVND (reference sequence). V was cut by 0 bases and J by 5 bases, with 11 bases left in between. CDR3 size: 15 residues. The CDR3 region has the DNA TGTGCCAGTAGTATAGAAAGGCAGGGGTATCAGCCCCAGCATTTT. This encodes CASSIERQGYQPQHF.

The chain employs TRBV6-4 and TRBJ2-1; 14 bases line up with TRBD2. CDR3 length: 15 amino acids. CDR1 is MRHNA and CDR2 is SNTAGT in the germline V gene. J lost 9 bases, V lost 3 bases, and 4 bases had no gene match. The CDR3: CASSEGTSGSSEQFF. The CDR3 DNA follows: TGTGCCAGCAGTGAAGGGACTAGCGGGAGTTCTGAGCAGTTCTTC.

This clone showed up just once. The chain links TRBV7-3 to TRBJ2-3; D uncertain. This CDR3 is built from 13 residues. Looked up from germline, CDR1 is SGHTA and CDR2 is FQGTGA. V was clipped by 5 bases and J by 7 bases, with 13 bases between them. CDR3 sequence (DNA): TGTGCCAGCAGCGCCCCTAGTTCTCATACGCAGTATTTT. Its protein is CASSAPSSHTQYF. Combining the CDR3 with reference TRBV7-3 and TRBJ2-3 gives the whole variable domain GAGVSQTPSNKVTEKGKYVELRCDPISGHTALYWYRQSLGQGPEFLIYFQGTGAADDSGLPNDRFFAVRPEGSVSTLKIQRTERGDSAVYLCASSAPSSHTQYFGPGTRLTVL.

This chain links TRBV11-1 with TRBJ1-1; TRBD1 agrees at 8 bases. The V gene's germline CDR1 is SGHAT and CDR2 FQDESV (reference sequence). Trimming cost V 0 bases and J 7 bases; bases outside gene matches: 7. The CDR3 extends over 15 amino acids. This CDR3 reads CASSLAFQGAGEAFF. For the CDR3, the DNA is TGTGCCAGCAGCTTAGCGTTCCAGGGGGCTGGTGAAGCTTTCTTT.